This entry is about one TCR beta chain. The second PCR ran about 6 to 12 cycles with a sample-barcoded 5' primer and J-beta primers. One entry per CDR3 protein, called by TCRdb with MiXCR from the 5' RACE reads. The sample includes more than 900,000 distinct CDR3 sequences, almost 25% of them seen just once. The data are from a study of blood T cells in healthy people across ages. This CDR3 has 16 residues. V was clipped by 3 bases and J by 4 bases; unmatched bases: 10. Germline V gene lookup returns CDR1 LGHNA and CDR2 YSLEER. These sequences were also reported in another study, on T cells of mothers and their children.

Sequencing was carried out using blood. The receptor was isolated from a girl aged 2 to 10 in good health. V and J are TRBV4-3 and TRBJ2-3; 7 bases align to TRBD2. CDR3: CASSHRTGLSADTQYF. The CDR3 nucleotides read TGCGCCAGCAGCCATCGCACGGGACTATCTGCAGATACGCAGTATTTT.